Presented here are 12 T cell receptor beta chains from one specimen sequenced in a study of cytomegalovirus exposure and HLA in healthy donors. PCR employed 60 Vbeta and 13 Jbeta primers. Profiled with immunoSEQ multiplex PCR; TCRdb holds only in-frame clones, not every one. The data show roughly 150,000 clones, around 77% seen once. The sample consisted of PBMCs. These receptors all come from a man between 25 and 39 years old in good health and CMV-seronegative.

V is TRBV5-1 and J is TRBJ2-3, with D possibly TRBD2 on 6 matching bases. This CDR3 comprises 13 residues. V shed 4 bases and J shed 4 bases, with 10 bases lying between them. Germline V lookup: CDR1 SGHRS, CDR2 YFSETQ. CDR3 bases: TGCGCCAGCAGCCTGGGACTTTCAGATACGCAGTATTTT. This codes for CASSLGLSDTQYF. Drawing the rest from reference TRBV5-1 and TRBJ2-3, the complete variable domain is KAGVTQTPRYLIKTRGQQVTLSCSPISGHRSVSWYQQTPGQGLQFLFEYFSETQRNKGNFPGRFSGRQFSNSRSEMNVSTLELGDSALYLCASSLGLSDTQYFGPGTRLTVL.

The chain combines TRBV29-1 with TRBJ1-5; D perhaps matches TRBD1 (6 bases). V dropped 5 bases and J dropped 7 bases, with 15 bases sitting between them. Germline V gives CDR1 SQVTM, CDR2 ANQGSEA. This CDR3 contains 13 residues. The CDR3 DNA sequence: TGCAGCGTTAGGACAGACTCTGGGCAGCCCCAGCATTTT. Translating gives CSVRTDSGQPQHF.

The chain joins TRBV18 to TRBJ1-1; the D is unclear. The CDR3 consists of 13 residues. Germline V gene sequence: CDR1 KGHSH, CDR2 LQKENI. V lost 6 bases and J lost 4, with 12 bases in between. The CDR3: CASSRGSVTEAFF. CDR3 bases: TGTGCCAGCTCCCGCGGGAGTGTCACTGAAGCTTTCTTT.

V usage is TRBV27 and J usage is TRBJ2-1; 9 nucleotides agree with TRBD2. V was clipped by 4 bases and J by 4 bases; unmatched bases: 11. Germline values: CDR1 MNHEY, CDR2 SMNVEV (reference sequence). The CDR3 length is 17 residues. This chain's CDR3 is CASSYEPPSGIYNEQFF. CDR3 nucleotides: TGTGCCAGCAGTTATGAACCCCCTAGCGGGATATACAATGAGCAGTTCTTC.

This clone was seen only once. Here the CDR3 DNA reads TGTGCCAGCAGTTCAGCGGGGAGCACAGATACGCAGTATTTT. Its translation: CASSSAGSTDTQYF. The chain employs TRBV28 and TRBJ2-3; 7 bases align to TRBD2. Germline V gives CDR1 MDHEN, CDR2 SYDVKM. Trimming cost V 4 bases and J 0 bases; bases outside gene matches: 1. This CDR3 is built from 14 residues.

The V call is TRBV10-3, the J call TRBJ2-1, with 12 bases fitting TRBD1. The CDR3 spans 17 residues. Germline-derived CDR1 and CDR2 are ENHRY and SYGVKD. The V gene end was trimmed by 4 bases and the J gene end by 6 bases; junction bases not matched to a gene: 10. The CDR3 nucleotides read TGTGCCATCAGTGTTGGACCGGGACAGGGGGCGCGCAATGAGCAGTTCTTC. Its protein product is CAISVGPGQGARNEQFF.

CDR3 sequence: CASSEKQGKPGELFF. The CDR3, as DNA: TGTGCCAGCAGTGAGAAACAGGGAAAACCCGGGGAGCTGTTTTTT. The chain uses TRBV2 and TRBJ2-2; weak D call: TRBD1 (6 bases). Germline V gene sequence: CDR1 SNHLY, CDR2 FYNNEI. Trimming took 3 bases from V and 6 from J, leaving 14 bases between them. This CDR3 has 15 amino acids.

A few counts support this clone. This rearrangement joins TRBV6-6 to TRBJ2-2; 9 bases fit TRBD1. In germline, CDR1 is MNHNY, CDR2 SVGAGI (reference sequence). CDR3 length: 15 residues. The ends lost 5 bases at V and 4 bases at J; junction bases unmatched: 5. The CDR3 reads CASSIQGAGTGELFF. The CDR3 region has the DNA TGTGCCAGCAGTATACAGGGGGCAGGCACCGGGGAGCTGTTTTTT.

In this sample, this clone turned up a few times. This sequence joins TRBV6-1 and TRBJ2-7, with 9 bases that match TRBD1. The CDR3 spans 15 residues. Trimming at V came to 7 bases and at J to 6 bases, leaving 13 bases not matched to a gene. Germline loops: CDR1 MNHNS, CDR2 SASEGT. CDR3 sequence (DNA): TGTGCCAGCACCCAGGACCCGGGACAGGGAAGCGAGCAGTACTTC. Encoded protein: CASTQDPGQGSEQYF.

This clone was detected once. V and J are TRBV5-6 and TRBJ2-3, with D possibly matching TRBD2 (5 bases). The germline V and J ends were trimmed by 4 bases and 3 bases, with 15 bases remaining between them. Germline CDR1 SGHDT, CDR2 YYEEEE. The CDR3 covers 15 residues. The CDR3 reads CASSTGMLGTDTQYF. The CDR3 nucleotides read TGTGCCAGCAGCACCGGGATGCTAGGTACAGATACGCAGTATTTT.

The genes are TRBV5-6 and TRBJ2-3; D might be TRBD2 (5 bases). This CDR3 contains 15 residues. The V gene lost 0 bases and the J gene lost 0 bases, with 8 bases spanning the gap. Germline-derived CDR1 and CDR2 are SGHDT and YYEEEE. The CDR3 nucleotides are TGTGCCAGCAGCTTGGGGCGCGGGAGCACAGATACGCAGTATTTT. Amino acids: CASSLGRGSTDTQYF.

This clone was found once. The chain links TRBV29-1 to TRBJ2-2, with TRBD2 matching 9 bases. The CDR3 totals 17 residues. The ends lost 5 bases at V and 8 bases at J; junction bases unmatched: 18. Germline CDR1 and CDR2: SQVTM and ANQGSEA. The CDR3 is CSVSEPGLARSRGELFF. The CDR3 DNA is TGCAGCGTTTCAGAACCGGGACTAGCCCGATCGCGAGGGGAGCTGTTTTTT.